The present T cell receptor beta chain was sequenced within a study of blood T cell repertoires in COVID-19 (dated by TCRdb to the early 2020s). About the full investigation: The collaborator samples originated in the United States, Italy and Spain and spanned the acute and convalescent phases of COVID-19. The prospective study material was composed of cDNA or gDNA derived from T cells, B-cell-depleted T cells, or PBMCs. The repertoires were made available in a free public database intended to serve as a resource for research on the immune response to SARS-CoV-2. The samples were drawn from two sources: the first 160 participants of the ongoing ImmuneRACE study, and 1,000 to 1,500 subjects contributed by 6 global collaborators. Deeply sampled blood TCRbeta repertoires from subjects exposed to, actively infected with, or recovered from COVID-19 were included in the dataset. Where HLA class I and class II types were available, the types were taken from metadata supplied by the sample provider, not from assay-based typing. Sample metadata almost always included a de-identified subject ID, COVID-19 status, age in years and sex.

The collaborating institutions used their own protocols to collect whole blood in K2EDTA tubes. For TCRbeta analysis, collaborators shipped samples in one of three forms: frozen whole blood, isolated PBMCs, or DNA extracted from either of those sample types. On this clone itself: The specificity of this receptor is unknown. Base qualities were left out, and no much larger clone turns up one base away.

Cut back by 2 bases and 4 bases, the V and J ends lie 6 bases apart. CDR1 and CDR2 were assigned from the germline V gene as KGHSH and LQKENI. Inclusive of the bounding cysteine and phenylalanine, the CDR3 is 13 residues long. The sequence is cut down to CDR3 DNA, 39 bases in frame from base 1. TCRbeta CDR3 regions were amplified from genomic DNA using the immunoSEQ Assay, a bias-controlled multiplex PCR. Regarding the original processing steps: Nucleated cell counts per sample were estimated from amplification of reference gene primers within the assay. To quantify the absolute abundance of each unique TCRbeta CDR3 rearrangement, sequence reads were collapsed and filtered. Productive Simpson clonality was computed per sample as the square root of Simpson's diversity index over productive rearrangements. Entries here come from immuneACCESS through TCRdb and include only in-frame sequences with V and J called. Some clones fail to appear in such tables; in the studies checked, an unresolved V gene covers under half of the shortfall, and the cause of the remainder is unknown. The V and J calls and the clone size are those of that table, but D and trimming were determined from the DNA. The sample contains more than 95,000 clones, around 76% of them found a single time. Jointly, the top ten make up about 20% of the sample.

Findings and caveats that apply to the study as a whole: The amount of clinical and demographic metadata varied by source and participant and was provided uncurated.

The sequence joins TRBV18 to TRBJ1-5, with the D gene not confidently named. The source of this sequence is an elderly man with acute or convalescent COVID-19. Material for sequencing was peripheral blood. The nucleotide sequence reads TGTGCCAGCTCACCAGGTCGGAATCAGCCCCAGCATTTT. Translated, it gives CASSPGRNQPQHF.